What follows are 26 T cell receptor beta chains derived from one specimen sequenced in a study of blood T cell repertoires in COVID-19. Sequenced by immunoSEQ multiplex PCR; TCRdb stores in-frame clones only, minus some. The repertoire holds 250,000 or so clones, 65% to 90% seen once, with approximately 2.4% in the top ten. The sample consisted of peripheral blood. The source is a man aged 40-49 years who had recovered from COVID-19.

In regard to this clone: The junction shows a germline mismatch at one end, possibly a read error. The chain has TRBV5-6 and TRBJ1-3; D ambiguous. The germline V gene has CDR1 SGHDT and CDR2 YYEEEE. This CDR3 is 17 amino acids long. The CDR3 loop is CASSFFVFSPSGNTIYF. CDR3 DNA sequence: TGTGCCAGCAGCTTTTTTGTGTTTAGTCCCTCTGGTAACACCATATATTTT.

V and J are TRBV7-9 and TRBJ2-7, with D possibly TRBD2 on 5 matching bases. The V gene lost 4 bases and the J gene lost 4 bases, with 14 bases spanning the gap. Looked up from germline, CDR1 is SEHNR and CDR2 is FQNEAQ (reference sequence). CDR3 size: 14 residues. CDR3 coding DNA: TGTGCCAGCAGCTCTAGTGAGGGTCGGTACGAGCAGTACTTC. This codes for CASSSSEGRYEQYF.

The chain joins TRBV6-5 to TRBJ2-5, with TRBD2 as a possible D gene (6 bases). V dropped 6 bases and J dropped 5 bases, with 16 bases sitting between them. The CDR3 sequence is 14 residues long. Per the germline V gene, CDR1 is MNHEY and CDR2 is SVGAGI. CDR3 loop: CASRPPGAGETQYF. CDR3 sequence (DNA): TGTGCCAGCAGACCCCCCGGGGCGGGGGAGACCCAGTACTTC.

In its sample, this clone was seen once. The chain combines TRBV5-4 with TRBJ2-7; 8 positions agree with TRBD1. Unmatched junction bases numbered 4, after V lost 0 bases and J lost 2 bases. The CDR3 loop spans 15 amino acids. Germline V gene data show CDR1 as SGHNT and CDR2 as YYREEE (reference sequence). The CDR3 nucleotides are TGTGCCAGCAGCTTGGGGGTACAGGGGGCCTACGAGCAGTACTTC. This codes for CASSLGVQGAYEQYF.

This chain links TRBV7-8 with TRBJ1-2; D may be TRBD1 (5 bases). The CDR3 totals 14 residues. V dropped 0 bases and J dropped 8 bases, with 13 bases sitting between them. Per the germline V gene, CDR1 is SGHVS and CDR2 is FQNEAQ. In nucleotides, the CDR3 is TGTGCCAGCAGCTTAGCGCTCCCCTCAGGGGGCTACACCTTC. It translates to CASSLALPSGGYTF. Looking up the rest from reference TRBV7-8 and TRBJ1-2 gives the full variable domain: GAGVSQSPRYKVAKRGQDVALRCDPISGHVSLFWYQQALGQGPEFLTYFQNEAQLDKSGLPSDRFFAERPEGSVSTLKIQRTQQEDSAVYLCASSLALPSGGYTFGSGTRLTVV.

As for this clone: This same CDR3 is encoded by further DNA sequences in the sample. The chain uses TRBV24-1 and TRBJ2-2, with 8 bases lining up with TRBD1. CDR3 size: 16 residues. J was trimmed by 1 base and V by 4 bases; bases with no gene match: 4. CDR1 KGHDR and CDR2 SFDVKD come from the germline V gene. CDR3 in DNA: TGTGCCACCAGTGACCCCGGACAGGGGAACACCGGGGAGCTGTTTTTT. Encoded protein: CATSDPGQGNTGELFF.

There are a few counts of this clone. This chain connects TRBV12-3 or TRBV12-4 to TRBJ1-1, with D possibly matching TRBD1 (5 bases). The V end lost 0 bases, the J end lost 5 bases, and 7 bases lay between the germline ends. This CDR3 region has 13 residues. The CDR3 spells CASSLAGGTEAFF. The CDR3 DNA reads as TGTGCCAGCAGTTTAGCCGGGGGGACTGAAGCTTTCTTT.

The rearrangement joins TRBV6-2 or TRBV6-3 to TRBJ2-1, with a possible D match to TRBD1 (6 bases). The CDR3 extends over 14 amino acids. Trimming left V 2 bases short and J 4 bases short, with 9 bases between. CDR1 is MNHEY and CDR2 is SVGEGT in the germline V gene. The CDR3 here is CASSYHTGYNEQFF. In DNA, the CDR3 is TGTGCCAGCAGTTACCACACAGGGTACAATGAGCAGTTCTTC.

Notes on this clone: The same CDR3 can be traced to other DNA sequences in this sample. The chain couples TRBV9 to TRBJ2-1; TRBD2 matches at 9 bases. The CDR3 has 15 residues. Trimming removed 3 bases from V and 3 bases from J; junction bases left unmatched: 4. Germline assignment: CDR1 SGDLS and CDR2 YYNGEE. The CDR3 reads CASSGGLASYNEQFF. CDR3 nucleotides: TGTGCCAGCAGCGGCGGACTAGCGAGCTACAATGAGCAGTTCTTC.

This clone was observed a single time. The chain couples TRBV30 to TRBJ2-2; D is uncertain. The CDR3 totals 13 residues. The V end was cut by 3 bases, the J end by 4 bases, with 9 bases between. Germline V lookup: CDR1 GTSNPN, CDR2 SVGIG (reference sequence). The CDR3 DNA sequence: TGTGCCTGGAGGTCCGGTTTCACCGGGGAGCTGTTTTTT. As protein: CAWRSGFTGELFF.

This chain uses TRBV6-5 with TRBJ1-3, with a possible D match to TRBD1 (6 bases). V was trimmed by 6 bases and J by 0 bases, leaving 12 bases between them. Per germline, CDR1 MNHEY and CDR2 SVGAGI. This CDR3 region has 15 residues. CDR3 nucleotides: TGTGCCAGCAGGAGACAGGTCTACTCTGGAAACACCATATATTTT. This translates into CASRRQVYSGNTIYF.

This clone has only one observation. The chain is built from TRBV6-2 or TRBV6-3 and TRBJ1-2; tentatively, D is TRBD1 (5 bases). There are 14 residues in the CDR3. The V end was cut by 2 bases, the J end by 6 bases, with 13 bases between. Germline V gene data show CDR1 as MNHEY and CDR2 as SVGEGT. CDR3 loop: CASSYTLAGDGYTF. The CDR3 bases are TGTGCCAGCAGTTACACCCTTGCGGGGGATGGCTACACCTTC.

The rearrangement links TRBV3-1 (or the pseudogene TRBV3-2) to TRBJ2-5; D gene unclear. This CDR3 has 14 amino acids. V was clipped by 4 bases and J by 2 bases, with 11 bases between them. CDR1 and CDR2 from the germline V gene are LGHDT and YNNKEL (reference sequence). CDR3 DNA: TGTGCCAGCAGCCTTGGTAGTTGGCAAGAGACCCAGTACTTC. Amino acids: CASSLGSWQETQYF.

This clone was seen just once. J is TRBJ1-2 and V is TRBV30, with D possibly TRBD1 on 6 matching bases. This CDR3 spans 13 amino acids. Germline CDR1 is GTSNPN and CDR2 is SVGIG (reference sequence). V was cut by 2 bases and J by 2 bases, with 9 bases left in between. The CDR3, as DNA: TGTGCCTGGAGTATCGGACAGAACTATGGCTACACCTTC. This gives the protein CAWSIGQNYGYTF.

V gene TRBV2 combines with J gene TRBJ2-2, with D possibly TRBD2 on 6 matching bases. Germline-derived CDR1 and CDR2 are SNHLY and FYNNEI. This CDR3 has 14 residues. Trimming shortened V by 6 bases and J by 8 bases, and 16 bases separated the two germline ends. CDR3 nucleotides: TGTGCCAGCAGACCGACTAGGGAAGGTGGGGAGCTGTTTTTT. Its translation: CASRPTREGGELFF.

This clone was seen a few times. The gene calls are TRBV7-9 and TRBJ2-2; 12 bases are shared with TRBD2. Germline V CDR1 and CDR2: SEHNR, FQNEAQ (reference sequence). CDR3 length: 15 residues. Trimming cost V 6 bases and J 4 bases; bases outside gene matches: 3. CDR3 sequence (DNA): TGTGCCAGCAGACGGACTAGCGGGATCACCGGGGAGCTGTTTTTT. Its protein product is CASRRTSGITGELFF.

The chain joins TRBV20-1 to TRBJ1-4; D unclear. This CDR3 region has 13 residues. V gave up 3 bases and J gave up 0 bases, with 5 bases separating them. Germline assignment: CDR1 DFQATT and CDR2 SNEGSKA (reference sequence). In nucleotides, the CDR3 is TGCAGTGCTAGTCGGGCAACTAATGAAAAACTGTTTTTT. Its protein product is CSASRATNEKLFF.

In its sample, this clone was seen once. V is TRBV19 and J is TRBJ1-5; D is possibly TRBD1 (6 bases). The CDR3 covers 16 residues. V shed 1 base and J shed 0 bases, with 10 bases lying between them. Per germline, CDR1 LNHDA and CDR2 SQIVND (reference sequence). The CDR3 nucleotides are TGTGCCAGTAGTATAGGGGGGGGCGATAGCAATCAGCCCCAGCATTTT. It encodes CASSIGGGDSNQPQHF.

The CDR3 protein is CASSFQGGDTEAFF. CDR3 nucleotide sequence: TGTGCCAGCAGCTTTCAGGGCGGGGACACTGAAGCTTTCTTT. The V call is TRBV7-8, the J call TRBJ1-1; D is perhaps TRBD1 (5 bases). Germline V CDR1 and CDR2: SGHVS, FQNEAQ. V dropped 3 bases and J dropped 3 bases, with 11 bases sitting between them. CDR3 length: 14 residues.

The rearrangement uses TRBV5-1 and TRBJ2-1; tentatively, D is TRBD2 (6 bases). The CDR3 consists of 16 residues. V was cut by 1 base and J by 2 bases, with 13 bases left in between. Germline values: CDR1 SGHRS, CDR2 YFSETQ. Written as DNA, the CDR3 is TGCGCCAGCAGCTTGCGGGGGAACAGCGCCTACAATGAGCAGTTCTTC. It translates to CASSLRGNSAYNEQFF.

The chain combines TRBV18 with TRBJ2-1, with 8 bases identical to TRBD1. Germline-derived CDR1 and CDR2 are KGHSH and LQKENI. Losses at the gene ends were 3 bases for V and 3 bases for J; bases not matched to a gene: 7. The CDR3 totals 16 residues. Here the CDR3 reads CASSPPSGGIYNEQFF. Written as DNA, the CDR3 is TGTGCCAGCTCACCGCCGTCAGGGGGCATCTACAATGAGCAGTTCTTC.

V usage is TRBV7-2 and J usage is TRBJ2-1; 8 bases are shared with TRBD2. The CDR3 is 18 residues long. Trimming cost V 2 bases and J 1 base; bases outside gene matches: 10. The germline CDR1 and CDR2 sequences are SGHTA and FQGNSA. CDR3 DNA: TGTGCCAGCAGCTTATCCCTCAGGCGGGAGGAGTCCTACAATGAGCAGTTCTTC. Its translation: CASSLSLRREESYNEQFF.

The rearrangement links TRBV5-1 to TRBJ2-2; 11 bases align to TRBD2. CDR1 is SGHRS, CDR2 YFSETQ, per germline. V shed 4 bases, J shed 7 bases, and the junction held 9 bases outside the gene matches. This CDR3 is built from 16 residues. CDR3 protein: CASSPGTSGLIGELFF. Here the CDR3 DNA reads TGCGCCAGCAGCCCCGGGACTAGCGGTCTAATCGGGGAGCTGTTTTTT.

The V call is TRBV19, the J call TRBJ2-1; 7 bases line up with TRBD2. This CDR3 is 16 amino acids long. From germline, CDR1 is LNHDA and CDR2 SQIVND (reference sequence). The junction had 13 bases not matched to a gene; V was cut back by 8 bases and J by 3 bases. The CDR3 sequence is CASGSAMGEGYNEQFF. CDR3 in DNA: TGTGCCAGTGGGTCCGCGATGGGGGAGGGCTACAATGAGCAGTTCTTC.

In DNA, the CDR3 is TGCAGCGTTGAAGTCCCCGAAGAGACCCAGTACTTC. Residues: CSVEVPEETQYF. The chain couples TRBV29-1 to TRBJ2-5; D call uncertain. Trimming removed 1 base at V and 3 bases at J, with 6 bases between. Germline V gene data show CDR1 as SQVTM and CDR2 as ANQGSEA. This CDR3 comprises 12 residues. Based on the CDR3 plus reference TRBV29-1 and TRBJ2-5, the full variable domain is SAVISQKPSRDICQRGTSLTIQCQVDSQVTMMFWYRQQPGQSLTLIATANQGSEATYESGFVIDKFPISRPNLTFSTLTVSNMSPEDSSIYLCSVEVPEETQYFGPGTRLLVL.

The chain combines TRBV3-1 (or the pseudogene TRBV3-2) with TRBJ2-1; possibly TRBD2 for D (6 bases). This CDR3 region has 16 residues. From germline, CDR1 is LGHDT and CDR2 YNNKEL (reference sequence). The V end lost 4 bases, the J end lost 4 bases, and 17 bases lay between the germline ends. CDR3 in DNA: TGTGCCAGCAGCCGTCGCGGGACTCTTCGATACAATGAGCAGTTCTTC. It codes for CASSRRGTLRYNEQFF.